Below, one TCR beta chain is given with its context. The data were obtained in a study of blood T cell repertoires in COVID-19. Per the study methods: From reference gene primer amplification, estimates of nucleated cell counts were derived. The table came from immunoSEQ multiplex PCR; TCRdb's copy has only in-frame clones and leaves some out. D and trimming were read from the DNA, whereas the V and J calls and clone size are those reported in that table. The table lists around 50,000 clones, approximately 88% of them singletons. V shed 0 bases and J shed 2 bases, with 15 bases lying between them. Germline-derived CDR1 and CDR2 are SGHDT and YYEEEE. The length of the CDR3 is 16 residues.

The chain is built from TRBV5-6 and TRBJ2-7; a weak D match, TRBD2 (6 bases). Sequencing input: peripheral blood. The sequence came from a man between 65 and 79 years old with acute or convalescent COVID-19. CDR3 coding DNA: TGTGCCAGCAGCTTGGTTTCCAGCGGGCACACCTACGAGCAGTACTTC. This gives the protein CASSLVSSGHTYEQYF. The full variable domain, rest sourced from reference TRBV5-6 and TRBJ2-7, is DAGVTQSPTHLIKTRGQQVTLRCSPKSGHDTVSWYQQALGQGPQFIFQYYEEEERQRGNFPDRFSGHQFPNYSSELNVNALLLGDSALYLCASSLVSSGHTYEQYFGPGTRLTVT.